These 27 T cell receptor beta chains were all obtained from the same sample, sequenced in a study of blood T cell repertoires in COVID-19. Profiling relied on immunoSEQ multiplex PCR, and the TCRdb table lists in-frame clones only, not all of them. The sample holds some 80,000 clones, 75% to 90% seen once. Sequencing was done on a sample of peripheral blood. Source of these receptors: a human donor in a cohort sampled during active COVID-19.

This clone was detected once. The CDR3 DNA follows: TGTGCCAGCAGCTTAGGGACAGGGATTGAAAAACTGTTTTTT. It translates to CASSLGTGIEKLFF. V gene TRBV5-6 combines with J gene TRBJ1-4; 9 bases fit TRBD1. In germline, CDR1 is SGHDT, CDR2 YYEEEE. After removal of 2 bases from V and 7 bases from J, the junction contained 3 bases not matched to a gene. The CDR3 has 14 amino acids.

This clone was recorded only once. The chain couples TRBV3-1 (or the pseudogene TRBV3-2) to TRBJ1-2; D is possibly TRBD1 (6 bases). With 0 bases removed from V and 4 bases from J, the gap between germline ends came to 21 bases. CDR3 length equals 18 residues. Per germline, CDR1 LGHDT and CDR2 YNNKEL (reference sequence). The CDR3 sequence is CASSQDLVSAGGGYGYTF. In DNA form, the CDR3 reads TGTGCCAGCAGCCAAGACTTGGTGTCAGCGGGGGGCGGCTATGGCTACACCTTC.

The rearrangement links TRBV2 to TRBJ1-2, with D possibly TRBD1 on 5 matching bases. Germline V gene lookup returns CDR1 SNHLY and CDR2 FYNNEI. V was trimmed by 6 bases and J by 4 bases, leaving 12 bases between them. The CDR3 runs to 13 residues. CDR3 coding DNA: TGTGCCAGCAGACGGGACTCCGTCTATGGCTACACCTTC. As protein: CASRRDSVYGYTF. Full variable domain (remainder filled in from reference TRBV2 and TRBJ1-2): EPEVTQTPSHQVTQMGQEVILRCVPISNHLYFYWYRQILGQKVEFLVSFYNNEISEKSEIFDDQFSVERPDGSNFTLKIRSTKLEDSAMYFCASRRDSVYGYTFGSGTRLTVV.

The chain is built from TRBV7-6 and TRBJ2-3; D not resolved. Deletions cut 1 base from V and 4 bases from J, with 6 bases between. The CDR3 is made up of 13 amino acids. The germline V gene has CDR1 SGHVS and CDR2 FNYEAQ. CDR3 nucleotide sequence: TGTGCCAGCAGCTTAGGAACTTCAGATACGCAGTATTTT. Amino acid sequence: CASSLGTSDTQYF.

This clone has more than one count but fewer than ten. V gene TRBV27 combines with J gene TRBJ2-7, with 9 bases fitting TRBD1. The CDR3 runs 16 residues. CDR1 and CDR2 (germline): MNHEY, SMNVEV (reference sequence). The V gene end was trimmed by 2 bases and the J gene end by 3 bases; junction bases not matched to a gene: 8. CDR3 DNA: TGTGCCAGCAGTTTAAAACGGACAGGGGAGTACTACGAGCAGTACTTC. Its protein product is CASSLKRTGEYYEQYF.

V usage is TRBV6-2 or TRBV6-3 and J usage is TRBJ2-2, with 9 positions matching TRBD2. Germline loops: CDR1 MNHEY, CDR2 SVGEGT. After removal of 5 bases from V and 5 bases from J, the junction contained 9 bases not matched to a gene. CDR3 length: 16 residues. The CDR3 coding sequence is TGTGCCAGCAGTCCCGAGGCGGGGGGGCTGACCGGGGAGCTGTTTTTT. Translated: CASSPEAGGLTGELFF.

The rearrangement uses TRBV9 and TRBJ2-5; TRBD2 agrees at 9 bases. The CDR3 length is 15 residues. Germline assignment: CDR1 SGDLS and CDR2 YYNGEE. J gave up 4 bases and V 4 bases, and 8 bases lay outside the gene matches. CDR3 sequence (DNA): TGTGCCAGCAGCTTTGGAGCGGGAGGTGGAGAGACCCAGTACTTC. Its protein is CASSFGAGGGETQYF.

The chain links TRBV7-6 to TRBJ2-6, with D perhaps TRBD1 (6 bases). V dropped 5 bases and J dropped 1 base, with 18 bases sitting between them. Germline-derived CDR1 and CDR2 are SGHVS and FNYEAQ. This CDR3 contains 18 residues. CDR3 in DNA: TGTGCCAGCAGCCAACAGGGCTCCGCGGAATCTGGGGCCAACGTCCTGACTTTC. Amino acids: CASSQQGSAESGANVLTF.

The rearrangement uses TRBV23-1 and TRBJ2-7; the D gene is possibly TRBD1 (6 bases). TRBV23-1 is annotated as an ORF whose role is uncertain. The CDR3 consists of 15 residues. The germline V and J ends were trimmed by 3 bases and 4 bases, with 16 bases remaining between them. The CDR3 sequence is CASSHQTGNAYEQYF. The CDR3 DNA reads TGCGCCAGCAGTCATCAGACAGGCAATGCTTACGAGCAGTACTTC.

CDR3 DNA: TGCGCCAGCAGCTCGGAGGGGACGACTAGCTATGGCTACACCTTC. It encodes CASSSEGTTSYGYTF. V usage is TRBV5-1 and J usage is TRBJ1-2; TRBD1 is a possible D gene (5 bases). The CDR3 covers 15 residues. V lost 3 bases to trimming and J lost 4 bases, with 16 bases between them. Per the germline V gene, CDR1 is SGHRS and CDR2 is YFSETQ.

A single count supports this clone. V is TRBV12-3 or TRBV12-4 and J is TRBJ2-1; no definite D call. V was cut by 6 bases and J by 10 bases, with 16 bases left in between. This CDR3 is built from 13 residues. Written as DNA, the CDR3 is TGTGCCAGCAGCCCCGGGTTCCGTGGAGAGCAGTTCTTC. This sequence encodes CASSPGFRGEQFF.

The chain employs TRBV5-1 and TRBJ1-1, with a tentative D call TRBD1 (5 bases). Germline lookup yields CDR1 SGHRS and CDR2 YFSETQ. This CDR3 has 14 amino acids. Trimming pared 3 bases from V and 2 bases from J, leaving 11 bases between. The CDR3 here is CASSSQVANTEAFF. The CDR3 DNA sequence: TGCGCCAGCAGCTCACAGGTAGCCAACACTGAAGCTTTCTTT.

This clone showed up just a few times. V gene TRBV2 combines with J gene TRBJ1-4; TRBD1 matches at 7 bases. CDR1 SNHLY and CDR2 FYNNEI come from the germline V gene. With 6 bases clipped from V and 6 bases from J, the junction kept 13 bases outside the gene matches. The CDR3 is 16 amino acids. CDR3 sequence: CASSRGIPAGDEKLFF. Written as DNA, the CDR3 is TGTGCCAGCAGCAGGGGGATCCCGGCAGGGGATGAAAAACTGTTTTTT.

The gene calls are TRBV14 and TRBJ2-2, with 8 bases lining up with TRBD2. V was pared by 1 base and J by 4 bases, with 8 bases of the junction left unmatched. The CDR3 contains 17 residues. Germline values: CDR1 SGHDN, CDR2 FVKESK. CDR3 bases: TGTGCCAGCAGCCAAGGCGGGCTAGCGGGCTCCACCGGGGAGCTGTTTTTT. Its protein product is CASSQGGLAGSTGELFF.

V is TRBV6-1 and J is TRBJ2-1, with 11 bases identical to TRBD2. This CDR3 has 17 amino acids. The junction had 5 bases not matched to a gene; V was cut back by 4 bases and J by 0 bases. The germline CDR1 and CDR2 sequences are MNHNS and SASEGT. The CDR3 DNA is TGTGCCAGCAGTGCGGGACTAGCGGTTAGCTCCTACAATGAGCAGTTCTTC. Amino acids: CASSAGLAVSSYNEQFF.

This clone was seen a few times. V gene TRBV29-1 combines with J gene TRBJ1-2; 7 bases are shared with TRBD1. Looked up from germline, CDR1 is SQVTM and CDR2 is ANQGSEA. Germline trimming cut 8 bases from V and 5 bases from J; bases unmatched to any gene: 14. The CDR3 is 14 amino acids. The CDR3 loop is CSTLTGSGGYGYTF. DNA for the CDR3: TGCAGCACCCTGACAGGGAGTGGGGGGTATGGCTACACCTTC.

The CDR3 DNA reads TGCGCCAGCAGCCCGGGACAGGGGACTAGAGGGGATACGCAGTATTTT. Protein product: CASSPGQGTRGDTQYF. The chain uses TRBV5-1 and TRBJ2-3; 10 bases match TRBD1. With V trimmed by 4 bases and J by 6 bases, 11 bases remained unmatched. This CDR3 spans 16 amino acids. Germline CDR1 is SGHRS and CDR2 is YFSETQ.

This clone came up a few times. The rearrangement uses TRBV7-9 and TRBJ2-1; TRBD2 might be the D (6 bases). The CDR3 length is 16 residues. Germline CDR1 reads SEHNR; CDR2 reads FQNEAQ (reference sequence). Between the trimmed V and J ends, which lost 1 base and 0 bases, there was a span of 10 bases. The CDR3 DNA reads as TGTGCCAGCAGCTTAGGTACCGGGAGCTCCTACAATGAGCAGTTCTTC. Protein product: CASSLGTGSSYNEQFF.

The chain links TRBV19 to TRBJ2-1, with D unresolved. This CDR3 is 13 amino acids long. The germline V and J ends were trimmed by 2 bases and 2 bases, with 4 bases remaining between them. Germline-derived CDR1 and CDR2 are LNHDA and SQIVND (reference sequence). The CDR3 DNA reads as TGTGCCAGTAGTATAAACACCTACAATGAGCAGTTCTTC. Its protein product is CASSINTYNEQFF.

CDR3 nucleotide sequence: TGTGCCAGCAGCGCCATCCGACAGGGAGAAGCTTTCTTT. It translates to CASSAIRQGEAFF. The rearrangement uses TRBV6-5 and TRBJ1-1, with TRBD1 matching 7 bases. This CDR3 region has 13 residues. Germline values: CDR1 MNHEY, CDR2 SVGAGI. Unmatched junction bases numbered 9, after V lost 6 bases and J lost 8 bases.

The chain has TRBV6-5 and TRBJ1-1; a weak D match, TRBD1 (6 bases). The length of the CDR3 is 13 residues. Trimming removed 10 bases at V and 6 bases at J, with 18 bases between. CDR1 is MNHEY, CDR2 SVGAGI, per germline. CDR3 loop: CATSRGNGAEAFF. CDR3 nucleotide sequence: TGTGCCACCTCCAGGGGAAATGGTGCTGAAGCTTTCTTT.

The rearrangement uses TRBV6-1 and TRBJ1-5; 10 nucleotides agree with TRBD1. Per germline, CDR1 MNHNS and CDR2 SASEGT. The length of the CDR3 is 16 residues. V shed 4 bases and J 10 bases; nucleotides not matched to a gene: 13. CDR3 residues: CASSARGQGVIDPQHF. The CDR3 coding sequence is TGTGCCAGCAGTGCACGTGGACAGGGGGTTATCGATCCCCAGCATTTT.

The chain is built from TRBV5-1 and TRBJ2-1; D is perhaps TRBD2 (6 bases). This CDR3 has 15 amino acids. Deletions cut 0 bases from V and 3 bases from J, with 10 bases between. Looked up from germline, CDR1 is SGHRS and CDR2 is YFSETQ. CDR3 bases: TGCGCCAGCAGCTTGGTCCCGGGGGACTACAATGAGCAGTTCTTC. Encoded protein: CASSLVPGDYNEQFF.

The chain employs TRBV3-1 (or the pseudogene TRBV3-2) and TRBJ2-1; 8 nucleotides match TRBD2. The junction had 2 bases not matched to a gene; V was cut back by 2 bases and J by 14 bases. The CDR3 spans 11 residues. CDR1 and CDR2 from the germline V gene are LGHDT and YNNKEL (reference sequence). The CDR3 DNA is TGTGCCAGCAGCCAAAGCGGGAGTGAGTTCTTC. Its protein product is CASSQSGSEFF.

The chain joins TRBV28 to TRBJ2-5; 8 bases line up with TRBD2. The V and J ends lost 8 bases and 4 bases, in that order; junction bases with no gene match: 9. The CDR3 is 14 residues long. Germline loops: CDR1 MDHEN, CDR2 SYDVKM. CDR3 DNA: TGTGCCAGCGAGGAAGCGGGAGCCACAGAGACCCAGTACTTC. As protein: CASEEAGATETQYF. The full variable domain, with the rest looked up from reference TRBV28 and TRBJ2-5, is DVKVTQSSRYLVKRTGEKVFLECVQDMDHENMFWYRQDPGLGLRLIYFSYDVKMKEKGDIPEGYSVSREKKERFSLILESASTNQTSMYLCASEEAGATETQYFGPGTRLLVL.

This sequence joins TRBV6-6 and TRBJ2-1; 10 nucleotides align to TRBD1. CDR1 and CDR2 from the germline V gene are MNHNY and SVGAGI (reference sequence). The CDR3 contains 16 residues. J was trimmed by 7 bases and V by 5 bases; bases with no gene match: 11. The CDR3 sequence: CASSGRRQGAYNEQFF. The CDR3 DNA reads as TGTGCCAGCAGTGGCCGAAGACAGGGGGCTTATAATGAGCAGTTCTTC.

This sequence joins TRBV27 and TRBJ1-2; no firm D call. The CDR3 sequence is 13 residues long. The ends were cut back, 0 bases at V and 6 bases at J, with 8 bases in the middle. From germline, CDR1 is MNHEY and CDR2 SMNVEV (reference sequence). CDR3 DNA sequence: TGTGCCAGCAGTTTATCGGCCGGGAATGGCTACACCTTC. Its translation is CASSLSAGNGYTF.